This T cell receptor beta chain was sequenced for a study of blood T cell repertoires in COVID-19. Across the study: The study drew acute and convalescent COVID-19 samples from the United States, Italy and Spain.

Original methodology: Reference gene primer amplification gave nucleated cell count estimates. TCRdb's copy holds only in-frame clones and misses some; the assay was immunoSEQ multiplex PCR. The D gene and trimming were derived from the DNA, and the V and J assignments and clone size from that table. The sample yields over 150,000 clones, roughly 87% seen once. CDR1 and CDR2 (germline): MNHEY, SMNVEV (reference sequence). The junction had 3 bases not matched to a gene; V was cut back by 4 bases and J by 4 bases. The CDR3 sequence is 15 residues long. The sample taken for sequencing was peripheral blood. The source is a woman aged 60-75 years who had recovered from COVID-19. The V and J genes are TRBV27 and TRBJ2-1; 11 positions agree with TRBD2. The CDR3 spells CASSSLAGGYNEQFF. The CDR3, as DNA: TGTGCCAGCAGTTCCCTAGCGGGGGGATACAATGAGCAGTTCTTC.